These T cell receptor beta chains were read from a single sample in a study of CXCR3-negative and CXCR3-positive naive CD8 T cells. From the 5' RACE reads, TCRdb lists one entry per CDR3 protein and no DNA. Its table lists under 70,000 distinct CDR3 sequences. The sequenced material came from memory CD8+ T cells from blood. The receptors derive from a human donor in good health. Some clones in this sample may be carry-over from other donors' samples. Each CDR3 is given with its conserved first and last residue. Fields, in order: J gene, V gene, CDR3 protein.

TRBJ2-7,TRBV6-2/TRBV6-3,CASSYPGLEDYEQYF
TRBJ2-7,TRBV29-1,CSVEGPGGSYEQYF
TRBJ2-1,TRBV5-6,CASSLEVRPTYNEQFF
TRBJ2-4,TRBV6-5,CASKAGHPNENIQYF
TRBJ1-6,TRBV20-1,CSAEDRAQTRSPLHF
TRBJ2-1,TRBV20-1,CSARDDRQLYNEQFF
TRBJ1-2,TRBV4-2,CASSQGAGVYGYTF
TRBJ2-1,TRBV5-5,CASSLEGGPFNEQFF
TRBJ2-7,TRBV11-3,CASSDGGAYEQYF
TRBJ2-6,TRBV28,CASSPRQGILTF
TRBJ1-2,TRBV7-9,CASSFASDYGYTF
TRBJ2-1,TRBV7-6,CASSWRNSDEQFF
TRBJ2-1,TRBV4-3,CASSPRLAGGYDEQFF
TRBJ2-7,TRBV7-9,CASTRELTYEQYF
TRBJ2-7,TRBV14,CASSHPDNPYEQYF
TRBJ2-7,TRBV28,CASSFKSEQYF
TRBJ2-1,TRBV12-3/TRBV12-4,CASSLGLASEQFF
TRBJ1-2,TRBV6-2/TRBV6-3,CASTGGFHGYTF
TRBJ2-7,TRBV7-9,CASSSRDRSYEQYF
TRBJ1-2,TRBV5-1,CASSGERQGDNYGYTF
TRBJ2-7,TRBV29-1,CSVEAGFGSYEQYF
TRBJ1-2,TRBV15,CATSIGTGYGYTF
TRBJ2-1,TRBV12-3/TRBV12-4,CASSSGTSVREQFF
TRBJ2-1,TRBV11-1,CASSLEAPGDNEQFF
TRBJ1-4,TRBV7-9,CASSFTTGGEKLFF
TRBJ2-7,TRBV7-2,CASSEGQTYEQYF
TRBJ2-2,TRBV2,CASRATVNTGELFF
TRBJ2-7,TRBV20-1,CSARELAGESYEQYF
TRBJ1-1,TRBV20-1,CSARDQRAPTPWAEAFF
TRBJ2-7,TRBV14,CASSNYRDILPFVQYF
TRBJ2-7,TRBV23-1,CASSQLTGTGGARRVTYEQYF
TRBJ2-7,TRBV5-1,CASSLDDNEQYF
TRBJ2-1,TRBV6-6,CASSEDPGGPYNEQFF
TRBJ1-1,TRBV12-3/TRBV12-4,CASSPPRRKGDTEAFF
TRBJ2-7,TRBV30,CAWSARDRPSYEQYF
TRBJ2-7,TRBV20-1,CSARDPLTGSASYEQYF
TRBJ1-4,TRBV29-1,CSVENDTTWGEKLFF
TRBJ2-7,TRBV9,CASSLGQNYEQYF
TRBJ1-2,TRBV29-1,CSVRASNYGYTF
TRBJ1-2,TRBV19,CASSYDRIDGYTF
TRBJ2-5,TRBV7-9,CASSLAGPEQETQYF
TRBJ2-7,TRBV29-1,CSVFGGETYEQYF
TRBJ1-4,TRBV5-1,CASSLVTEERLFF
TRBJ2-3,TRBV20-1,CSATTPRDAGTDTQYF
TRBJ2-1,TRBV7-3,CASSPWGQGSEQFF
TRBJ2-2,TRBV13,CASSSRRAGELFF